Listed below are T cell receptor beta chains from one sample, sequenced in a study of blood T cell repertoires in COVID-19. Libraries were prepared by immunoSEQ multiplex PCR; TCRdb keeps only in-frame clonotypes and omits some of them. The data hold approximately 380,000 clones, with roughly nine tenths observed a single time. The sample taken for sequencing was PBMCs or T cells enriched from blood (not recorded which). These receptors were taken from a woman in her forties who had been exposed to COVID-19. CDR3s include the opening cysteine and the closing phenylalanine or tryptophan. D genes are given only for firm matches. Some rows have no size entry. The others give once, few or many, or a class for an expanded clone.

V: TRBV4-2
size: NA
D: NA
J: TRBJ1-1
DNA: TGTGCCAGCAGCCAAGGGGCAGGGTGGCCTGAAGCTTTCTTT
CDR3: CASSQGAGWPEAFF

V: TRBV30
size: once
D: NA
J: TRBJ2-3
DNA: TGTGCCTGGAGTGAATGGGGGGGCACAGATACGCAGTATTTT
CDR3: CAWSEWGGTDTQYF

V: TRBV27
size: NA
D: TRBD1
J: TRBJ2-7
DNA: TGTGCCAGCAGTTCCAGGGGGCGCGGCGAGCAGTACTTC
CDR3: CASSSRGRGEQYF

V: TRBV5-1
size: NA
D: TRBD1
J: TRBJ1-2
DNA: TGCGCCAGCAGCAGTGACAGGGGGTTCTATGGCTACACCTTC
CDR3: CASSSDRGFYGYTF

V: TRBV5-1
size: NA
D: NA
J: TRBJ1-2
DNA: TGCGCCAGCAGCATGGCGTCGGGGTACGTCTATGGCTACACCTTC
CDR3: CASSMASGYVYGYTF

V: TRBV2
size: NA
D: TRBD1
J: TRBJ1-1
DNA: TGTGCCAGCAGTTCAACGACAGGGGGCATGAACACTGAAGCTTTCTTT
CDR3: CASSSTTGGMNTEAFF

V: TRBV5-1
size: few
D: NA
J: TRBJ2-2
DNA: TGCGCCAGCAGCTTGGACCCGGACACCGGGGAGCTGTTTTTT
CDR3: CASSLDPDTGELFF

V: TRBV7-9
size: NA
D: NA
J: TRBJ2-5
DNA: TGTGCCAGCAGCCCGTCCGAGACCCAGTACTTC
CDR3: CASSPSETQYF

V: TRBV21-1
size: NA
D: NA
J: TRBJ2-2
DNA: TGTGCCAGCAGCAAAGACCCGGACAGCGAAAACACCGGGGAGCTGTTTTTT
CDR3: CASSKDPDSENTGELFF

V: TRBV4-3
size: NA
D: TRBD1
J: TRBJ1-1
DNA: TGCGCCAGCAGCCAAGTCCCAGGGGGCAGAAGCACTGAAGCTTTCTTT
CDR3: CASSQVPGGRSTEAFF

V: TRBV6-1
size: NA
D: TRBD2
J: TRBJ2-2
DNA: TGTGCCAGCAGTGTGGGACTAGCGGGTAGAACCGGGGAGCTGTTTTTT
CDR3: CASSVGLAGRTGELFF

V: TRBV27
size: NA
D: TRBD2
J: TRBJ2-7
DNA: TGTGCCAGCAGTTTAGCGGGAGGTTACGAGCAGTACTTC
CDR3: CASSLAGGYEQYF

V: TRBV30
size: NA
D: NA
J: TRBJ2-2
DNA: TGTGCCTGGATGTTAGTTAGGAACACCGGGGAGCTGTTTTTT
CDR3: CAWMLVRNTGELFF

V: TRBV28
size: NA
D: NA
J: TRBJ2-5
DNA: TGTGCCAGCAGTTTAGGGGGGGCAGGCGGCCAAGAGACCCAGTACTTC
CDR3: CASSLGGAGGQETQYF

V: TRBV5-5
size: NA
D: NA
J: TRBJ1-2
DNA: TGTGCCAGCAACCCTCGGGGGGGAACGGGATATGGCTACACCTTC
CDR3: CASNPRGGTGYGYTF

V: TRBV3-1/TRBV3-2
size: NA
D: NA
J: TRBJ1-4
DNA: TGTGCCAGCAGCCAAGATTTGGCATCAACTAATGAAAAACTGTTTTTT
CDR3: CASSQDLASTNEKLFF

V: TRBV3-1/TRBV3-2
size: NA
D: TRBD1
J: TRBJ1-2
DNA: TGTGCCAGCAGCCAGAAGGGACAGGGAATTGGCTACACCTTC
CDR3: CASSQKGQGIGYTF

V: TRBV2
size: NA
D: NA
J: TRBJ1-2
DNA: TGTGCCAGCAGTTGGACAGAGGGCTCTAGTGGCTACACCTTC
CDR3: CASSWTEGSSGYTF

V: TRBV18
size: NA
D: NA
J: TRBJ1-1
DNA: TGTGCCAGCTCACCCGGAGGAGGAGGGGTGAACACTGAAGCTTTCTTT
CDR3: CASSPGGGGVNTEAFF

V: TRBV3-1/TRBV3-2
size: few
D: TRBD2
J: TRBJ2-5
DNA: TGTGCCAGCAGGCGACTAGCGGGGGGGGGAGAGACCCAGTACTTC
CDR3: CASRRLAGGGETQYF

V: TRBV5-4
size: NA
D: TRBD2
J: TRBJ2-3
DNA: TGTGCCAGCAGCTTTAGCGGGAGGGCCGGCACAGATACGCAGTATTTT
CDR3: CASSFSGRAGTDTQYF

V: TRBV7-9
size: NA
D: NA
J: TRBJ1-4
DNA: TGTGCCAGCAGCGTCGGACAGCCAAGGAATGAAAAACTGTTTTTT
CDR3: CASSVGQPRNEKLFF

V: TRBV3-1/TRBV3-2
size: NA
D: NA
J: TRBJ2-7
DNA: TGTGCCAGCAGCCAAGTGCCAGGTACCTACGAGCAGTACTTC
CDR3: CASSQVPGTYEQYF

V: TRBV15
size: NA
D: TRBD1
J: TRBJ1-2
DNA: TGTGCCACCAGCAGAATCCGACAGGGTTTGAGCAGCTATGGCTACACCTTC
CDR3: CATSRIRQGLSSYGYTF

V: TRBV7-2
size: NA
D: NA
J: TRBJ2-7
DNA: TGTGCCAGCAGTACGCAGGGGGGTTTGACCCACGAGCAGTACTTC
CDR3: CASSTQGGLTHEQYF

V: TRBV5-1
size: NA
D: TRBD1
J: TRBJ1-5
DNA: TGCGCCAGCAGCTTGGATACAGGGGGAGGGCAGCCCCAGCATTTT
CDR3: CASSLDTGGGQPQHF

V: TRBV28
size: NA
D: NA
J: TRBJ1-2
DNA: TGTGCCAGCAGTTCGGGGGGGGTGGTTCTAGACTATGGCTACACCTTC
CDR3: CASSSGGVVLDYGYTF

V: TRBV29-1
size: NA
D: NA
J: TRBJ1-3
DNA: TGCAGCTACACGAGGGGAAACACCATATATTTT
CDR3: CSYTRGNTIYF

V: TRBV14
size: once
D: TRBD1
J: TRBJ2-5
DNA: TGTGCCAGCAGTCAACGGACAGGGTACCGAGAGACCCAGTACTTC
CDR3: CASSQRTGYRETQYF

V: TRBV7-3
size: NA
D: TRBD1
J: TRBJ2-5
DNA: TGTGCCAGCAGCTCTAGGACAGGGGCGGCGGAGACCCAGTACTTC
CDR3: CASSSRTGAAETQYF

V: TRBV18
size: NA
D: NA
J: TRBJ1-6
DNA: TGTGCCAGCTCACCGGTGGGGCAGAATTCACCCCTCCACTTT
CDR3: CASSPVGQNSPLHF

V: TRBV5-1
size: NA
D: NA
J: TRBJ1-4
DNA: TGCGCCAGCAGTTTGGACAGTACAAATGAAAAACTGTTTTTT
CDR3: CASSLDSTNEKLFF

V: TRBV5-6
size: NA
D: NA
J: TRBJ1-3
DNA: TGTGCCAGCAGCTTGGTTGGCGGGTCTGGAAACACCATATATTTT
CDR3: CASSLVGGSGNTIYF

V: TRBV2
size: few
D: NA
J: TRBJ2-7
DNA: TGTGCCAGCTCCTCCCTCGGGGGTATCCACGAGCAGTACTTC
CDR3: CASSSLGGIHEQYF

V: TRBV24-1
size: NA
D: TRBD1
J: TRBJ2-5
DNA: TGTGCCACCACCCTTCAGCATAATCAGGGGGCGTGGAAAGGGCCAGAGACCCAGTACTTC
CDR3: CATTLQHNQGAWKGPETQYF

V: TRBV4-1
size: NA
D: NA
J: TRBJ1-5
DNA: TGCGCCAGCAGCCAAGATGCTTTCTCGGGGGAGCCCCAGCATTTT
CDR3: CASSQDAFSGEPQHF

V: TRBV30
size: NA
D: TRBD1
J: TRBJ2-2
DNA: TGTGCCTGGTCGGGACAGTCGAACACCGGGGAGCTGTTTTTT
CDR3: CAWSGQSNTGELFF

V: TRBV7-2
size: NA
D: TRBD1
J: TRBJ1-1
DNA: TGTGCCAGCAGAGGACAGGGCCTCCGGGAAAGCACTGAAGCTTTCTTT
CDR3: CASRGQGLRESTEAFF

V: TRBV3-1/TRBV3-2
size: NA
D: NA
J: TRBJ2-1
DNA: TGTGCCAGCAGCCAAGGCCACGCGGGGACGGGCTACAATGAGCAGTTCTTC
CDR3: CASSQGHAGTGYNEQFF

V: TRBV28
size: NA
D: NA
J: TRBJ1-2
DNA: TGTGCCAGCAGTTTGGTAGGAGGGGCCCCGGACACCTTC
CDR3: CASSLVGGAPDTF

V: TRBV9
size: NA
D: NA
J: TRBJ2-2
DNA: TGTGCCAGCAGCGCTTTCAACACCGGGGAGCTGTTTTTT
CDR3: CASSAFNTGELFF

V: TRBV2
size: NA
D: TRBD2
J: TRBJ2-1
DNA: TGTGCCAGCAGTGTCGGGACTAGCTCGGTCAATGAGCAGTTCTTC
CDR3: CASSVGTSSVNEQFF

V: TRBV19
size: NA
D: NA
J: TRBJ1-3
DNA: TGTGCCAGTAGCCGACGGGGTAGCCTCGACTCTGGAAACACCATATATTTT
CDR3: CASSRRGSLDSGNTIYF

V: TRBV10-2
size: NA
D: TRBD1
J: TRBJ1-2
DNA: TGCGCCAGCAGTGAGGCGACAGGGAAGGATGGCTACACCTTC
CDR3: CASSEATGKDGYTF

V: TRBV29-1
size: NA
D: NA
J: TRBJ1-4
DNA: TGCAGCGTTTTTCCAGCCTCGACAGCTGAAAAACTGTTTTTT
CDR3: CSVFPASTAEKLFF

V: TRBV19
size: NA
D: NA
J: TRBJ2-1
DNA: TGTGCCAGTAGTATAGCCCTAGCTCGGAATGAGCAGTTCTTC
CDR3: CASSIALARNEQFF

V: TRBV7-3
size: NA
D: NA
J: TRBJ1-2
DNA: TGTGCCAGCAGCCGTTTGAGGGCTGGGTACACCTTC
CDR3: CASSRLRAGYTF

V: TRBV7-9
size: NA
D: NA
J: TRBJ1-2
DNA: TGTGCCAGCAGCCTTGGGACACTTAACTATGGCTACACCTTC
CDR3: CASSLGTLNYGYTF

V: TRBV3-1/TRBV3-2
size: NA
D: TRBD1
J: TRBJ2-2
DNA: TGTGCCAGCAGCCCAAGGACAGGGTTTTCCGGGGAGCTGTTTTTT
CDR3: CASSPRTGFSGELFF

V: TRBV29-1
size: NA
D: NA
J: TRBJ1-2
DNA: TGCAGCGTCCTACCCCGACAGGACTTTGGCTACACCTTC
CDR3: CSVLPRQDFGYTF

V: TRBV3-1/TRBV3-2
size: NA
D: NA
J: TRBJ2-3
DNA: TGTGCCAGCAGCTCCCCAGGTGTAACAGGGCTGAGCACAGATACGCAGTATTTT
CDR3: CASSSPGVTGLSTDTQYF

V: TRBV7-9
size: NA
D: NA
J: TRBJ1-3
DNA: TGTGCCAGCAGCCATCGACAGGAGAGGGGAAACACCATATATTTT
CDR3: CASSHRQERGNTIYF

V: TRBV7-2
size: NA
D: TRBD1
J: TRBJ1-5
DNA: TGTGCCAGCAGCCGGACAGGGAACAATCAGCCCCAGCATTTT
CDR3: CASSRTGNNQPQHF

V: TRBV5-6
size: NA
D: NA
J: TRBJ2-7
DNA: TGTGCCAGCAGTTTAAGGGGATCCTACGAGCAGTACTTC
CDR3: CASSLRGSYEQYF

V: TRBV6-5
size: NA
D: NA
J: TRBJ1-5
DNA: TGTGCCATCCGGGACACCAATCAGCCCCAGCATTTT
CDR3: CAIRDTNQPQHF